A single T cell receptor beta chain is shown here with its context. These data are taken from a study of shared T cell receptors in the human thymus. The assay was immunoSEQ multiplex PCR, and TCRdb's table has in-frame clones only and misses some. The sample records about 730,000 clones, roughly 88% being singletons. The germline V gene encodes CDR1 SNHLY and CDR2 FYNNEI. Trimming took 4 bases from V and 4 from J; bases not matched to a gene: 11. This CDR3 spans 17 amino acids. The same data also contributed to another study, on human thymus T cells. That source reports: The donors were infants in Finland with congenital heart defects, otherwise immunologically healthy. During corrective heart surgery, resections were taken, and the thymus tissue came from them. Related work showed strongly overlapping thymic repertoires across unrelated individuals.

The receptor's source is a girl in the first two years of life with a congenital heart defect. The sequencing sample was made of thymocytes. The chain uses TRBV2 and TRBJ2-3, with 10 bases lining up with TRBD2. The CDR3 bases are TGTGCCAGCAGTGTCGGTCGTAGCGGGGGGTTCGCAGATACGCAGTATTTT. This sequence encodes CASSVGRSGGFADTQYF.